This T cell receptor beta chain was identified during a study of early T cells in non-severe SARS-CoV-2 infection. Whole-study context: Sequencing of bulk RNA from unsorted whole blood was done, without chain pairing.

This clonotype has ten or more counts. Its antigen is as yet unknown. Whole-study findings and limits: Reliance on VDJdb matching favored anti-spike CD8 responses; private and CD4 specificities were missed.

The library protocol tagged individual cDNA molecules with unique molecular identifiers. TCRdb reprocessed the 5' RACE reads via MiXCR and lists one record per CDR3 protein. This table holds around 63,000 distinct CDR3 sequences, around 13% found once. Sequenced sample: whole blood. The sequence was collected from an adult who was a healthcare worker with PCR-confirmed SARS-CoV-2 infection or an uninfected control (not recorded which).

The CDR3 coding sequence is TGCAGTGCTAGAGGTTCACTCTTGGGGGGCTCTGGAAACACCATATATTTT. The encoded protein is CSARGSLLGGSGNTIYF. This rearrangement joins TRBV20-1 to TRBJ1-3, with a possible D match to TRBD1 (5 bases). The germline CDR1 and CDR2 sequences are DFQATT and SNEGSKA (reference sequence). Trimming removed 1 base from V and 0 bases from J, with 16 bases in between. The CDR3 covers 17 residues.